The 22 T cell receptor beta chains below were found in one sample sequenced in a study of CD4 T cells in relation to SARS-CoV-2 and coronaviruses. Using immunoSEQ multiplex PCR, the repertoire was profiled, and TCRdb retains in-frame clones only, with some absent. Among around 30,000 clones listed, more than 65% were seen once. The antigens of these receptors remain unknown. Material: memory CD4+ T cells from PBMCs, cultured in vitro. These TCRs come from an adult with COVID-19.

This chain joins TRBV18 and TRBJ2-2; 12 nucleotides agree with TRBD2. CDR3 length: 16 amino acids. V dropped 6 bases and J dropped 0; count of bases not matched to a gene: 2. Germline V lookup: CDR1 KGHSH, CDR2 LQKENI. The CDR3 region has the DNA TGTGCCAGCTCCCCTAGCGGGAGGGCGAACACCGGGGAGCTGTTTTTT. This translates into CASSPSGRANTGELFF.

CDR3 nucleotides: TGTGCCACCTGGGACCTCAGCTCCTACAATGAGCAGTTCTTC. Protein: CATWDLSSYNEQFF. The chain joins TRBV24-1 to TRBJ2-1; either TRBD1 or TRBD2 may fit D (5 bases each). The CDR3 runs to 14 residues. V lost 9 bases, J lost 0 bases, and 11 bases lay in between. The germline gives CDR1 KGHDR, CDR2 SFDVKD.

V gene TRBV29-1 combines with J gene TRBJ2-4; D remains unclear. The V and J ends lost 4 bases and 0 bases respectively, with 13 bases between them. Germline V gives CDR1 SQVTM, CDR2 ANQGSEA. The CDR3 is 15 residues long. The CDR3 region is CSVGAPDLAKNIQYF. In DNA form, the CDR3 reads TGCAGCGTTGGGGCCCCCGATCTAGCCAAAAACATTCAGTACTTC. The whole variable domain, remainder taken from reference TRBV29-1 and TRBJ2-4, is SAVISQKPSRDICQRGTSLTIQCQVDSQVTMMFWYRQQPGQSLTLIATANQGSEATYESGFVIDKFPISRPNLTFSTLTVSNMSPEDSSIYLCSVGAPDLAKNIQYFGAGTRLSVL.

The rearrangement uses TRBV19 and TRBJ2-6; 10 bases map to TRBD1. J was trimmed by 1 base and V by 9 bases; bases with no gene match: 9. Germline CDR1 reads LNHDA; CDR2 reads SQIVND (reference sequence). The CDR3 is 17 residues long. CDR3 sequence reads: CASQPGTGESGANVLTF. The CDR3 DNA sequence: TGTGCCAGCCAGCCCGGGACAGGGGAGTCTGGGGCCAACGTCCTGACTTTC.

V is TRBV4-1 and J is TRBJ1-2; D ambiguous. This CDR3 has 16 residues. V lost 1 base, J lost 0 bases, and 12 bases lay in between. CDR1 is MGHRA, CDR2 YSYEKL, per germline. CDR3 sequence: CASSQVGLRTNYGYTF. CDR3 in DNA: TGCGCCAGCAGCCAAGTGGGCCTGCGGACTAACTATGGCTACACCTTC.

As DNA, the CDR3 is TGTGCCAGCAGCTTCCGGGCGGGGGAGACCCAGTACTTC. Protein sequence: CASSFRAGETQYF. V usage is TRBV7-9 and J usage is TRBJ2-5, with D perhaps TRBD2 (6 bases). V lost 3 bases, J lost 5 bases, and 10 bases lay in between. The CDR3 loop spans 13 amino acids. Germline V gene data show CDR1 as SEHNR and CDR2 as FQNEAQ (reference sequence). The full variable domain, rest sourced from reference TRBV7-9 and TRBJ2-5, is DTGVSQNPRHKITKRGQNVTFRCDPISEHNRLYWYRQTLGQGPEFLTYFQNEAQLEKSRLLSDRFSAERPKGSFSTLEIQRTEQGDSAMYLCASSFRAGETQYFGPGTRLLVL.

The V call is TRBV27, the J call TRBJ2-7; D tentatively fits TRBD1 or TRBD2 (5 bases each). Per germline, CDR1 MNHEY and CDR2 SMNVEV (reference sequence). V was shortened by 7 bases and J by 2 bases, with 12 bases between the two germline ends. This CDR3 comprises 13 residues. In DNA form, the CDR3 reads TGTGCCAGCAAACCCGGGGCCACCTACGAGCAGTACTTC. Translating it yields CASKPGATYEQYF.

This chain uses TRBV9 with TRBJ2-1; the match to TRBD2 covers 9 bases. The germline V gene has CDR1 SGDLS and CDR2 YYNGEE. Unmatched junction bases numbered 2, after V lost 0 bases and J lost 4 bases. This CDR3 has 15 residues. CDR3 DNA sequence: TGTGCCAGCAGCGTAGATGCGGGAGGGTACAATGAGCAGTTCTTC. Translated: CASSVDAGGYNEQFF.

The chain has TRBV27 and TRBJ2-1; 8 bases match TRBD2. The length of the CDR3 is 17 residues. V trimming: 2 bases; J trimming: 1 base; junction bases outside the gene matches: 7. The germline V gene has CDR1 MNHEY and CDR2 SMNVEV (reference sequence). In nucleotides, the CDR3 is TGTGCCAGCAGTTTAACCGAGCGGGAGCTTTCCTACAATGAGCAGTTCTTC. Its translation is CASSLTERELSYNEQFF.

Turning to this clone: Additional DNA sequences in this sample encode the identical CDR3. The chain employs TRBV28 and TRBJ2-3; no reliable D call. Germline assignment: CDR1 MDHEN and CDR2 SYDVKM. This CDR3 spans 12 amino acids. Trimming stripped 2 bases from V and 0 bases from J, with 0 bases between. In DNA form, the CDR3 reads TGTGCCAGCAGTTTAAGCACAGATACGCAGTATTTT. This translates into CASSLSTDTQYF.

The CDR3 DNA reads TGTGCTAGTGGTTTGCCAAGGGAGTACCAAGAGACCCAGTACTTC. It codes for CASGLPREYQETQYF. The genes are TRBV12-5 and TRBJ2-5; maybe TRBD2 (5 bases). Germline CDR1 and CDR2: LGHNT and FRNRAP. Between the trimmed V and J ends, which lost 2 bases and 0 bases, there was a span of 10 bases. CDR3 size: 15 residues.

The chain links TRBV7-2 to TRBJ2-5, with TRBD2 identical over 10 bases. The germline V gene has CDR1 SGHTA and CDR2 FQGNSA. V shed 3 bases and J 5 bases; nucleotides not matched to a gene: 9. This CDR3 contains 16 residues. The DNA of the CDR3 is TGTGCCAGCAGCTTCCCCCCCAGCGGGAGGGTTGAGACCCAGTACTTC. Amino acids: CASSFPPSGRVETQYF.

The genes are TRBV5-1 and TRBJ2-4; maybe TRBD1 (6 bases). Trimming took 2 bases from V and 9 from J, leaving 15 bases between them. From germline, CDR1 is SGHRS and CDR2 YFSETQ. The CDR3 spans 14 residues. CDR3 sequence: CASSFSGDEGIQYF. The CDR3, as DNA: TGCGCCAGCAGCTTTTCAGGGGATGAAGGCATTCAGTACTTC.

The chain is built from TRBV7-2 and TRBJ2-3; perhaps TRBD1 as D (6 bases). Germline V gives CDR1 SGHTA, CDR2 FQGNSA. V gave up 5 bases and J gave up 0 bases, with 12 bases separating them. The CDR3 runs 15 residues. The CDR3 is CASSVQGSSTDTQYF. The CDR3 nucleotides read TGTGCCAGCAGCGTACAGGGATCTAGCACAGATACGCAGTATTTT.

The rearrangement uses TRBV7-8 and TRBJ1-1; possibly TRBD1 for D (5 bases). The CDR3 sequence is 14 residues long. Trimming took 1 base from V and 1 from J, leaving 7 bases between them. Germline V gene sequence: CDR1 SGHVS, CDR2 FQNEAQ. CDR3 DNA sequence: TGTGCCAGCAGCTTAGTGGGGGGGAACACTGAAGCTTTCTTT. Translation: CASSLVGGNTEAFF.

J is TRBJ2-1 and V is TRBV6-5; D not certain. The CDR3 spans 14 residues. V was pared by 6 bases and J by 0 bases, with 9 bases between. Germline CDR1 MNHEY, CDR2 SVGAGI. Here the CDR3 reads CASRSDGSYNEQFF. The CDR3 coding sequence is TGTGCCAGCAGAAGCGACGGCTCCTACAATGAGCAGTTCTTC.

The genes are TRBV6-2 or TRBV6-3 and TRBJ2-1; weak D call: TRBD1 (6 bases). The V end lost 2 bases, the J end lost 6 bases, and 11 bases lay between the germline ends. This CDR3 contains 14 residues. Germline lookup yields CDR1 MNHEY and CDR2 SVGEGT. In nucleotides, the CDR3 is TGTGCCAGCAGTTACAAAACAGGGCCCAATGAGCAGTTCTTC. It yields the protein CASSYKTGPNEQFF.

CDR3 DNA sequence: TGTGCCAGCAGTTTTCCCCTATCGGGGACCCAGTACTTC. Its protein product is CASSFPLSGTQYF. This chain connects TRBV28 to TRBJ2-5; no clear D gene. Germline loops: CDR1 MDHEN, CDR2 SYDVKM. V dropped 3 bases and J dropped 7 bases, with 12 bases sitting between them. This CDR3 comprises 13 residues.

To note about this clone: The junction differs from germline at one of its ends, possibly a read error. The chain couples TRBV7-7 to TRBJ2-1; tentative D call: TRBD2 (5 bases). The germline V gene encodes CDR1 SSHAT and CDR2 FNYEAQ (reference sequence). The CDR3 contains 14 residues. In nucleotides, the CDR3 is TGTGCTAGCAGCTTTGGCCCCTCGAGGGATGAGCAGTTCTTC. This translates into CASSFGPSRDEQFF.

The chain combines TRBV27 with TRBJ2-7; 8 bases agree with TRBD1. This CDR3 is built from 15 residues. Germline CDR1 and CDR2: MNHEY and SMNVEV (reference sequence). V gave up 3 bases and J gave up 1 base; unmatched junction bases: 5. The chain's CDR3 is CASSFRDRISYEQYF. In nucleotides, the CDR3 is TGTGCCAGCAGTTTCCGGGACAGGATATCCTACGAGCAGTACTTC.

The rearrangement links TRBV11-3 to TRBJ2-2; D is ambiguous. V lost 5 bases, J lost 1 base, and 8 bases lay in between. The CDR3 is 14 amino acids. The germline CDR1 and CDR2 sequences are SGHNT and YENEEA. The CDR3 protein is CASSGLMNTGELFF. The CDR3 coding sequence is TGTGCCAGCAGCGGGCTGATGAACACCGGGGAGCTGTTTTTT.

V usage is TRBV19 and J usage is TRBJ2-5, with 8 bases that match TRBD1. The V gene's germline CDR1 is LNHDA and CDR2 SQIVND (reference sequence). V was clipped by 3 bases and J by 3 bases; unmatched bases: 0. This CDR3 contains 13 residues. CDR3 region: CASSMDREETQYF. The CDR3 region has the DNA TGTGCCAGTAGTATGGACAGGGAAGAGACCCAGTACTTC.